These T cell receptor beta chains were read from a single sample in a study of response to subunit inactivated influenza vaccine. TCRdb used MiXCR to reprocess the RT-PCR reads, holding one entry per CDR3 protein. The sample has over 750,000 distinct CDR3 sequences; around 21% are singletons. The source was PBMCs from blood, collected 5 days after vaccination. The receptors were gathered from a man aged 50-59 years who received an inactivated influenza vaccine. Each CDR3 is given with its conserved first and last residue. A D gene is named only where the DNA matches it firmly. A row's size may be missing; if present it is once, few, many or a size class.

cdr3_aa: CAISTILGLAGDEQYF; cdr3_nt: TGTGCCATCAGCACGATTCTTGGACTAGCGGGGGACGAGCAGTACTTC; clone_size: .; d_call: TRBD2; v_call: TRBV10-3; j_call: TRBJ2-7
cdr3_aa: CASSKHRGTYNEQFF; cdr3_nt: TGCGCCAGCAGCAAACATAGGGGAACCTACAATGAGCAGTTCTTC; clone_size: many; d_call: .; v_call: TRBV5-1; j_call: TRBJ2-1
cdr3_aa: CASSGDGVEGTQYF; cdr3_nt: TGCGCCAGCAGCGGGGACGGAGTAGAAGGCACGCAGTATTTT; clone_size: .; d_call: .; v_call: TRBV5-1; j_call: TRBJ2-3
cdr3_aa: CSASIAGDNEQFF; cdr3_nt: TGCAGTGCTAGTATAGCGGGGGACAATGAGCAGTTCTTC; clone_size: few; d_call: TRBD2; v_call: TRBV20-1; j_call: TRBJ2-1
cdr3_aa: CASSFPANEQFF; cdr3_nt: TGTGCCAGCAGTTTCCCTGCAAATGAGCAGTTCTTC; clone_size: .; d_call: .; v_call: TRBV6-6; j_call: TRBJ2-1
cdr3_aa: CASSTRTGLEYSNQPQHF; cdr3_nt: TGTGCCAGCAGTACGAGGACAGGGTTGGAATATAGCAATCAGCCCCAGCATTTT; clone_size: few; d_call: TRBD1; v_call: TRBV6-2/TRBV6-3; j_call: TRBJ1-5
cdr3_aa: CASSLARGLSYEQYF; cdr3_nt: TGTGCCAGCAGTTTAGCGCGCGGCCTATCCTACGAGCAGTACTTC; clone_size: few; d_call: .; v_call: TRBV12-3/TRBV12-4; j_call: TRBJ2-7
cdr3_aa: CASERRDRTYNEQFF; cdr3_nt: TGTGCCAGCGAGCGCCGGGACAGGACCTACAATGAGCAGTTCTTC; clone_size: few; d_call: TRBD1; v_call: TRBV6-1; j_call: TRBJ2-1
cdr3_aa: CASSLVSGASTDTQYF; cdr3_nt: TGCGCCAGCAGCTTGGTTTCAGGGGCCAGCACAGATACGCAGTATTTT; clone_size: many; d_call: .; v_call: TRBV5-1; j_call: TRBJ2-3
cdr3_aa: CASSQDEVSPSGANVLTF; cdr3_nt: TGCGCCAGCAGCCAAGACGAAGTATCCCCCTCTGGGGCCAACGTCCTGACTTTC; clone_size: .; d_call: .; v_call: TRBV4-3; j_call: TRBJ2-6
cdr3_aa: CSALSKESNQPQHF; cdr3_nt: TGCAGTGCTCTCAGCAAGGAGAGCAATCAGCCCCAGCATTTT; clone_size: .; d_call: .; v_call: TRBV20-1; j_call: TRBJ1-5
cdr3_aa: CSARVAGGADTQYF; cdr3_nt: TGCAGTGCTCGCGTAGCGGGCGGGGCAGATACGCAGTATTTT; clone_size: .; d_call: TRBD2; v_call: TRBV20-1; j_call: TRBJ2-3
cdr3_aa: CSVEWQGLAYNEQFF; cdr3_nt: TGCAGCGTTGAATGGCAGGGGCTTGCCTACAATGAGCAGTTCTTC; clone_size: .; d_call: .; v_call: TRBV29-1; j_call: TRBJ2-1
cdr3_aa: CASSLLGSAGELFF; cdr3_nt: TGTGCCAGCAGCTTACTGGGGTCGGCCGGGGAGCTGTTTTTT; clone_size: many; d_call: .; v_call: TRBV11-1; j_call: TRBJ2-2
cdr3_aa: CAIGQKSTDTQYF; cdr3_nt: TGTGCCATCGGACAGAAGAGCACAGATACGCAGTATTTT; clone_size: .; d_call: .; v_call: TRBV10-3; j_call: TRBJ2-3
cdr3_aa: CASSLAGAYTYEQYF; cdr3_nt: TGTGCCAGCAGTTTGGCAGGGGCGTATACCTACGAGCAGTACTTC; clone_size: many; d_call: .; v_call: TRBV12-3/TRBV12-4; j_call: TRBJ2-7
cdr3_aa: CASSTNRGLDGELFF; cdr3_nt: TGTGCCAGCAGTACTAACAGGGGGCTGGACGGGGAGCTGTTTTTT; clone_size: many; d_call: TRBD1; v_call: TRBV12-3/TRBV12-4; j_call: TRBJ2-2
cdr3_aa: CSATGRGQTYEQYF; cdr3_nt: TGCAGTGCCACAGGACGGGGGCAAACCTACGAGCAGTACTTC; clone_size: few; d_call: .; v_call: TRBV20-1; j_call: TRBJ2-7
cdr3_aa: CATTNGAGVQETQYF; cdr3_nt: TGTGCCACCACTAACGGAGCGGGAGTTCAAGAGACCCAGTACTTC; clone_size: .; d_call: TRBD2; v_call: TRBV10-3; j_call: TRBJ2-5
cdr3_aa: CASRVRSGSTEAFF; cdr3_nt: TGTGCCAGCAGGGTAAGGTCCGGTTCCACTGAAGCTTTCTTT; clone_size: few; d_call: .; v_call: TRBV6-1; j_call: TRBJ1-1
cdr3_aa: CSARGFWSEPQHF; cdr3_nt: TGCAGTGCTAGAGGGTTTTGGAGCGAGCCCCAGCATTTT; clone_size: .; d_call: .; v_call: TRBV20-1; j_call: TRBJ1-5
cdr3_aa: CASRGASGSSGELFF; cdr3_nt: TGTGCCAGCAGAGGGGCTAGCGGGAGTTCGGGGGAGCTGTTTTTT; clone_size: .; d_call: TRBD2; v_call: TRBV7-3; j_call: TRBJ2-2
cdr3_aa: CASSLAGQGNEKLFF; cdr3_nt: TGTGCCAGCAGTTTAGCTGGACAGGGTAATGAAAAACTGTTTTTT; clone_size: .; d_call: TRBD1; v_call: TRBV12-3/TRBV12-4; j_call: TRBJ1-4
cdr3_aa: CASSQNSDDEQFF; cdr3_nt: TGCGCCAGCAGCCAAAACAGCGACGATGAGCAGTTCTTC; clone_size: .; d_call: .; v_call: TRBV5-1; j_call: TRBJ2-1
cdr3_aa: CASSLEASGNEQYF; cdr3_nt: TGCGCCAGCAGCTTGGAGGCTAGCGGGAACGAGCAGTACTTC; clone_size: many; d_call: TRBD2; v_call: TRBV5-1; j_call: TRBJ2-7
cdr3_aa: CSVGRDRSSTDTQYF; cdr3_nt: TGCAGCGTTGGTAGGGACAGGTCGAGCACAGATACGCAGTATTTT; clone_size: few; d_call: TRBD1; v_call: TRBV29-1; j_call: TRBJ2-3
cdr3_aa: CASSHGGVGQGYYEQYF; cdr3_nt: TGTGCCAGCAGCCATGGGGGGGTGGGACAGGGGTACTACGAGCAGTACTTC; clone_size: .; d_call: TRBD1; v_call: TRBV7-2; j_call: TRBJ2-7
cdr3_aa: CSVPDREVADNEQFF; cdr3_nt: TGCAGCGTTCCCGACCGCGAAGTAGCGGACAATGAGCAGTTCTTC; clone_size: .; d_call: .; v_call: TRBV29-1; j_call: TRBJ2-1
cdr3_aa: CASSLFAPTRSDTQYF; cdr3_nt: TGTGCCAGCAGCTTATTCGCCCCTACGCGTTCAGATACGCAGTATTTT; clone_size: few; d_call: .; v_call: TRBV7-2; j_call: TRBJ2-3
cdr3_aa: CASRLALSLETQYF; cdr3_nt: TGTGCCAGCAGACTAGCGCTCAGCCTGGAGACCCAGTACTTC; clone_size: once; d_call: TRBD2; v_call: TRBV2; j_call: TRBJ2-5
cdr3_aa: CSASGPSYEQYF; cdr3_nt: TGCAGTGCTTCGGGACCGAGCTACGAGCAGTACTTC; clone_size: .; d_call: .; v_call: TRBV20-1; j_call: TRBJ2-7
cdr3_aa: CASGDGSTDTQYF; cdr3_nt: TGTGCCAGCGGGGACGGGAGCACAGATACGCAGTATTTT; clone_size: few; d_call: .; v_call: TRBV25-1; j_call: TRBJ2-3
cdr3_aa: CASSQVYNWAGGELFF; cdr3_nt: TGTGCCAGCAGCCAAGTCTACAACTGGGCGGGTGGGGAGCTGTTTTTT; clone_size: few; d_call: .; v_call: TRBV4-2; j_call: TRBJ2-2
cdr3_aa: CASSEYQTYEQYF; cdr3_nt: TGTGCCAGCAGTGAATACCAAACTTACGAGCAGTACTTC; clone_size: few; d_call: .; v_call: TRBV6-1; j_call: TRBJ2-7
cdr3_aa: CASSPPPDGRSGNTIYF; cdr3_nt: TGTGCCAGCTCACCACCCCCGGACGGTCGCTCTGGAAACACCATATATTTT; clone_size: many; d_call: .; v_call: TRBV18; j_call: TRBJ1-3
cdr3_aa: CSASGVRGEQYF; cdr3_nt: TGCAGTGCTAGCGGGGTCCGTGGGGAGCAGTACTTC; clone_size: .; d_call: .; v_call: TRBV20-1; j_call: TRBJ2-7
cdr3_aa: CASSYAGGDEQYF; cdr3_nt: TGTGCCAGCAGTTACGCAGGGGGCGACGAGCAGTACTTC; clone_size: .; d_call: TRBD1; v_call: TRBV6-5; j_call: TRBJ2-7
cdr3_aa: CASSQEPDDRGREQYF; cdr3_nt: TGTGCCAGCAGCCAAGAACCCGATGACAGGGGGAGGGAGCAGTACTTC; clone_size: .; d_call: TRBD1; v_call: TRBV4-2; j_call: TRBJ2-7
cdr3_aa: CALPEGQGSGNTIYF; cdr3_nt: TGTGCCCTTCCGGAAGGACAGGGCTCTGGAAACACCATATATTTT; clone_size: .; d_call: TRBD1; v_call: TRBV12-3/TRBV12-4; j_call: TRBJ1-3
cdr3_aa: CASSPGQGKRDNEQFF; cdr3_nt: TGTGCCAGCTCACCCGGACAGGGAAAGAGGGACAATGAGCAGTTCTTC; clone_size: few; d_call: TRBD1; v_call: TRBV18; j_call: TRBJ2-1
cdr3_aa: CASSLSSQPQHF; cdr3_nt: TGTGCCAGCAGTTTATCGAGTCAGCCCCAGCATTTT; clone_size: .; d_call: .; v_call: TRBV7-2; j_call: TRBJ1-5
cdr3_aa: CATSERTDEQFF; cdr3_nt: TGTGCCACCAGTGAGCGTACGGATGAGCAGTTCTTC; clone_size: .; d_call: .; v_call: TRBV24-1; j_call: TRBJ2-1
cdr3_aa: CASSQRPNTEAFF; cdr3_nt: TGTGCCAGCAGCCAGAGACCTAACACTGAAGCTTTCTTT; clone_size: .; d_call: .; v_call: TRBV3-1; j_call: TRBJ1-1
cdr3_aa: CASSERREYETQYF; cdr3_nt: TGTGCCAGCAGCGAACGACGGGAGTATGAGACCCAGTACTTC; clone_size: .; d_call: .; v_call: TRBV7-2; j_call: TRBJ2-5
cdr3_aa: CASSKDSKRQITGELFF; cdr3_nt: TGTGCCAGCAGCAAAGATAGTAAGAGACAGATTACCGGGGAGCTGTTTTTT; clone_size: .; d_call: .; v_call: TRBV21-1; j_call: TRBJ2-2